Described below is a single TCR beta chain sequence and its context. In this sample, this clone turned up once. This receptor's antigen is unknown. Nothing much larger sits one base from this clone, and base qualities are not available. Each collaborating institution followed its own protocols to collect whole blood in K2EDTA tubes. Collaborator samples were shipped for TCRbeta analysis as frozen whole blood, isolated PBMCs, or DNA extracted from either sample type. This sample was included in a study of blood T cell repertoires in COVID-19 (dated by TCRdb to 2018 to 2021). About the full investigation: Samples from collaborators originated in the United States, Italy and Spain and spanned both the acute and convalescent phases of COVID-19. Subjects who had been exposed to COVID-19, were actively infected with it, or had recovered from it provided the deeply sampled blood TCRbeta repertoires that made up the dataset. Where available, HLA class I and class II types were obtained from metadata supplied by the sample provider rather than from assay-based typing. Samples were obtained from the ongoing ImmuneRACE study (first 160 participants) and from approximately 1,200 subjects provided by 6 global collaborators. The sample metadata nearly always contained a de-identified subject ID, COVID-19 status, age in years and sex. The repertoires were released in a freely available public database meant as a resource for research on the immune response to SARS-CoV-2. The material from the prospective study consisted of cDNA or gDNA derived from T cells, B-cell-depleted T cells, or PBMCs. What the research found in general, with its limitations: Clinical and demographic metadata were provided uncurated, with the amount varying by source and participant.

V lost 2 bases and J lost 5 bases; the stretch between them is 10 bases long. From cysteine to phenylalanine, the CDR3 is 14 amino acids long. Only the CDR3 portion is preserved as DNA: 42 bases, with reading frame beginning at the first base. Based on the germline V gene (reference sequence), the CDR1 and CDR2 sequences are WNHNN and SYGVQD. TCRbeta CDR3 regions were amplified from genomic DNA using the immunoSEQ Assay, a bias-controlled multiplex PCR. Under the source paper's analysis protocol: The number of nucleated cells in each sample was estimated by amplification of reference gene primers within the assay. To quantify the absolute abundance of each unique TCRbeta CDR3 rearrangement, sequence reads were collapsed and filtered. For each sample, productive Simpson clonality was calculated as the square root of Simpson's diversity index over productive rearrangements. TCRdb mirrors the immuneACCESS table, restricted to in-frame sequences. Some clones are absent from its copies; in checked studies, under half trace to an unresolved V gene, and the reason for the others is unknown. The D gene and trimming were derived from the DNA, and the V and J assignments and clone size from that table. The sample table shows 150,000 to 200,000 clones, and around 87% are seen once. Jointly, the top ten make up roughly 3.3% of the sample.

Specimen: peripheral blood. Recombination connected TRBV10-1 to TRBJ2-1; the D gene is possibly TRBD2, with 5 bases matching. The receptor was derived from a man younger than 35 with active or convalescent COVID-19. Here is the DNA: TGCGCCAGCAGTGAGGTGGGAGCTCACAATGAGCAGTTCTTC. This yields the protein CASSEVGAHNEQFF.